The clone carrying this T cell receptor beta chain showed up just a few times. Germline CDR1 is MNHNS and CDR2 is SASEGT. V lost 5 bases and J 4 bases, leaving 14 bases between the germline ends. The CDR3 extends over 14 amino acids. These data belong to a study of T cells after yellow fever vaccination. A universal primer site and UMIs were added as TCR cDNA was made by 5'RACE template switching. TCRdb re-called the 5' RACE reads through MiXCR, storing one row per CDR3 protein. Counted here are a few hundred thousand distinct CDR3 sequences, about a sixth occurring once; the ten biggest clones make up 17%.

The material sequenced was PBMCs, taken 5 to 6 days after the first yellow fever vaccination. The TCR comes from a man aged 18 to 29 who received the YFV17D yellow fever vaccine. The rearrangement joins TRBV6-1 to TRBJ1-2; a possible D gene is TRBD1 (6 bases). Here the CDR3 DNA reads TGTGCCAGCAGTCAAAAGACAGGCGGCTATGGCTACACCTTC. Protein product: CASSQKTGGYGYTF.